Below, 19 T cell receptor beta chains from the same sample are listed, as sequenced in a study of blood T cells in healthy people across ages. It was with a sample-barcoded 5' primer and a J-beta primer mix that a second PCR of roughly 7 to 12 cycles was run. Using its own MiXCR run on the 5' RACE reads, TCRdb lists one record per CDR3 protein. The sample yields around 1.5 million distinct CDR3 sequences, 42% seen once. The sample taken for sequencing was blood. Receptors were obtained from a woman aged 18-29 years in good health.

This chain joins TRBV10-1 and TRBJ2-1; possible D gene TRBD2, 5 bases. The V end was cut by 6 bases, the J end by 6 bases, with 18 bases between. From germline, CDR1 is WNHNN and CDR2 SYGVQD (reference sequence). The CDR3 is made up of 15 amino acids. The CDR3 sequence: CASSDVPTSANEQFF. The CDR3 DNA is TGCGCCAGCAGCGATGTCCCTACTAGTGCCAATGAGCAGTTCTTC.

This sequence joins TRBV6-5 and TRBJ1-2, with unresolved D. CDR1 is MNHEY, CDR2 SVGAGI, per germline. The CDR3 covers 15 residues. Trimming pared 3 bases from V and 0 bases from J, leaving 11 bases between. Here the CDR3 reads CASSYAHGSNYGYTF. CDR3 DNA sequence: TGTGCCAGCAGTTATGCGCACGGGTCTAACTATGGCTACACCTTC.

The chain is built from TRBV12-3 or TRBV12-4 and TRBJ1-1, with D possibly TRBD1 on 6 matching bases. CDR3 length: 14 residues. The ends were cut back, 6 bases at V and 6 bases at J, with 17 bases in the middle. DNA of the CDR3: TGTGCCAGCAGCACAACCTTAAGGACAGCTGAAGCTTTCTTT. Translated, it gives CASSTTLRTAEAFF.

J is TRBJ2-1 and V is TRBV9; unclear D gene. The DNA end favors TRBJ2-7, so the J call may be wrong. Germline-derived CDR1 and CDR2 are SGDLS and YYNGEE. The CDR3 loop spans 16 amino acids. CDR3 sequence reads: CASSPLPGGANNEQYF. CDR3 DNA: TGTGCCAGCAGCCCCCTCCCGGGCGGAGCGAACAATGAGCAGTACTTC.

The chain employs TRBV7-3 and TRBJ2-7; D is uncertain. Germline loops: CDR1 SGHTA, CDR2 FQGTGA. The CDR3 length is 13 residues. Trimming shortened V by 5 bases and J by 0 bases, and 8 bases separated the two germline ends. The CDR3 loop reads CASSRTHSYEQYF. In DNA, the CDR3 is TGTGCCAGCAGCCGAACCCACTCCTACGAGCAGTACTTC.

The table lists this clonotype with a few counts. J is TRBJ2-5 and V is TRBV18; no clear D. Trimming took 2 bases from V and 0 from J, leaving 7 bases between them. Germline V gives CDR1 KGHSH, CDR2 LQKENI. The CDR3 consists of 14 residues. The CDR3 DNA reads TGTGCCAGCTCACCATGGGAAAACCAAGAGACCCAGTACTTC. Amino acid sequence: CASSPWENQETQYF.

The chain has TRBV15 and TRBJ2-2; D is unclear. V lost 4 bases to trimming and J lost 4 bases, with 16 bases between them. In germline, CDR1 is LNHNV, CDR2 YYDKDF (reference sequence). This CDR3 comprises 16 residues. The CDR3 DNA reads as TGTGCCACCAGCACCCGATTCTCTCCGGGCACCGGGGAGCTGTTTTTT. Protein: CATSTRFSPGTGELFF.

The chain links TRBV20-1 to TRBJ2-7; no firm D call. The germline V gene has CDR1 DFQATT and CDR2 SNEGSKA (reference sequence). CDR3 length equals 14 residues. Trimming took off 2 bases at V and 3 bases at J, with 14 bases between the two ends. CDR3 sequence reads: CSARQGIRNYEQYF. The CDR3 DNA reads TGCAGTGCTAGACAAGGCATAAGAAACTACGAGCAGTACTTC.

This rearrangement joins TRBV20-1 to TRBJ2-5; 12 bases match TRBD1. The V and J ends lost 3 bases and 11 bases, in that order; junction bases with no gene match: 25. The germline V gene has CDR1 DFQATT and CDR2 SNEGSKA (reference sequence). This CDR3 comprises 19 residues. CDR3 residues: CSARLSGTGGFMVDNEQYF. CDR3 DNA sequence: TGCAGTGCTAGGTTATCCGGGACAGGGGGCTTTATGGTCGACAATGAGCAGTACTTC.

This sequence joins TRBV30 and TRBJ2-7; TRBD2 matches 7 bases. V shed 0 bases and J 0 bases; nucleotides not matched to a gene: 2. Germline CDR1 and CDR2: GTSNPN and SVGIG (reference sequence). CDR3 length: 14 residues. CDR3 residues: CAWSVLAVSYEQYF. The CDR3 nucleotides are TGTGCCTGGAGTGTCCTAGCGGTCTCCTACGAGCAGTACTTC. Looking up the rest from reference TRBV30 and TRBJ2-7 gives the full variable domain: SQTIHQWPATLVQPVGSPLSLECTVEGTSNPNLYWYRQAAGRGLQLLFYSVGIGQISSEVPQNLSASRPQDRQFILSSKKLLLSDSGFYLCAWSVLAVSYEQYFGPGTRLTVT.

V usage is TRBV6-5 and J usage is TRBJ1-2; 9 bases map to TRBD1. The CDR3 loop spans 14 amino acids. CDR1 is MNHEY and CDR2 is SVGAGI in the germline V gene. Trimming at V came to 0 bases and at J to 8 bases, leaving 4 bases not matched to a gene. In DNA, the CDR3 is TGTGCCAGCAGTTACTCGGTGACAGGGGGAGGCTACACCTTC. Its translation is CASSYSVTGGGYTF.

This clonotype appeared a few times. The J gene is TRBJ2-7, the V gene TRBV5-1; TRBD1 might be the D (7 bases). V was clipped by 3 bases and J by 3 bases, with 19 bases between them. The germline V gene has CDR1 SGHRS and CDR2 YFSETQ. The CDR3 has 16 residues. CDR3 in amino acids: CASSWTTGTDRYEQYF. CDR3 in DNA: TGCGCCAGCAGCTGGACTACCGGGACAGACCGCTACGAGCAGTACTTC.

There are a few counts of this clonotype. For the CDR3, the DNA is TGCAGTGCTGGAGCGGGGGGGCCTCAAGAGACCCAGTACTTC. Amino acids: CSAGAGGPQETQYF. The chain couples TRBV20-1 to TRBJ2-5; the match to TRBD2 covers 10 bases. With 5 bases clipped from V and 2 bases from J, the junction kept 5 bases outside the gene matches. The germline CDR1 and CDR2 sequences are DFQATT and SNEGSKA (reference sequence). The CDR3 covers 14 residues.

This clonotype was recorded many times. This sequence joins TRBV7-2 and TRBJ1-6, with D perhaps TRBD1 (6 bases). Trimming left V 8 bases short and J 10 bases short, with 24 bases between. The CDR3 totals 16 residues. Germline V lookup: CDR1 SGHTA, CDR2 FQGNSA. In nucleotides, the CDR3 is TGTGCCAGCTCCCGGGGGGGGGCTACTAAGTTCTCACCCCTCCACTTT. Translation: CASSRGGATKFSPLHF.

With regard to this clonotype: This may arise from a read error, as a much more abundant clone is one base away. The chain has TRBV2 and TRBJ1-1, with unresolved D. Germline assignment: CDR1 SNHLY and CDR2 FYNNEI. The CDR3 totals 11 residues. V shed 10 bases and J shed 0 bases, with 6 bases lying between them. CDR3 sequence reads: CATRLNTEAFF. Written as DNA, the CDR3 is TGTGCCACCAGGCTGAACACTGAAGCTTTCTTT.

This sequence joins TRBV3-1 and TRBJ2-1; 16 bases match TRBD2. V dropped 0 bases and J dropped 0; count of bases not matched to a gene: 11. Germline CDR1 is LGHDT and CDR2 is YNNKEL (reference sequence). The CDR3 length is 22 residues. The CDR3: CASSQDESGLAGGSYSYNEQFF. As DNA, the CDR3 is TGTGCCAGCAGCCAAGATGAGTCGGGACTAGCGGGAGGGTCCTACTCCTACAATGAGCAGTTCTTC.

The chain combines TRBV6-2 or TRBV6-3 with TRBJ2-1; D possibly corresponds to TRBD2 (5 bases). CDR1 and CDR2 from the germline V gene are MNHEY and SVGEGT. Trimming took off 6 bases at V and 0 bases at J, with 12 bases between the two ends. The CDR3 spans 15 residues. The CDR3 bases are TGTGCCAGCAGAAAAAGCGGAAGCTCCTACAATGAGCAGTTCTTC. Protein sequence: CASRKSGSSYNEQFF.

This chain connects TRBV27 to TRBJ2-1; no firm D call. Germline V gives CDR1 MNHEY, CDR2 SMNVEV (reference sequence). The length of the CDR3 is 15 residues. V dropped 2 bases and J dropped 6 bases, with 14 bases sitting between them. CDR3 nucleotide sequence: TGTGCCAGCAGTTTACTGATGCCAGGTGTCAATGAGCAGTTCTTC. This codes for CASSLLMPGVNEQFF.

The V call is TRBV6-1, the J call TRBJ2-3; 9 nucleotides line up with TRBD1. The CDR3 is 15 residues long. Looked up from germline, CDR1 is MNHNS and CDR2 is SASEGT. V was pared by 4 bases and J by 2 bases, with 4 bases of the junction left unmatched. The DNA of the CDR3 is TGTGCCAGCAGTGCTCGGGACAGGGTCACAGATACGCAGTATTTT. Its protein product is CASSARDRVTDTQYF.